One sample yielded the 4 T cell receptor beta chains listed below, sequenced in a study of T cell repertoires in cytomegalovirus infection. TCRdb passed the reads through MiXCR, listing each CDR3 protein once. The table lists hundreds of thousands of distinct CDR3 sequences, 22% of them singletons, with 18% in the top ten. Sequenced: CD8+ T cells from PBMCs. The receptors shown here come from a human donor in good health (CMV status not recorded). Some clones in this sample may be carry-over from other donors' samples.

This clonotype was counted between two and nine times. V gene TRBV28 combines with J gene TRBJ2-4, with D unresolved. The V end lost 6 bases, the J end lost 1 base, and 10 bases lay between the germline ends. The germline V gene encodes CDR1 MDHEN and CDR2 SYDVKM. This CDR3 region has 14 residues. The CDR3 sequence: CASSVDLAKNIQYF. In nucleotides, the CDR3 is TGTGCCAGCAGCGTAGACCTGGCCAAAAACATTCAGTACTTC.

There are many counts of this clonotype. This sequence joins TRBV7-9 and TRBJ2-1; 7 bases fit TRBD2. V gave up 1 base and J gave up 9 bases; unmatched junction bases: 3. Germline lookup yields CDR1 SEHNR and CDR2 FQNEAQ (reference sequence). There are 13 residues in the CDR3. As DNA, the CDR3 is TGTGCCAGCAGCTTAGGGGGGAGGGGTGAGCAGTTCTTC. Protein product: CASSLGGRGEQFF.

The chain links TRBV30 to TRBJ1-1, with D unclear. CDR1 and CDR2 from the germline V gene are GTSNPN and SVGIG (reference sequence). Between the trimmed V and J ends, which lost 4 bases and 0 bases, there was a span of 6 bases. This CDR3 is 12 amino acids long. The CDR3 region has the DNA TGTGCCTGGACTGACATGAACACTGAAGCTTTCTTT. Translation gives CAWTDMNTEAFF.

This clonotype was seen at least ten times. The rearrangement uses TRBV7-2 and TRBJ2-3; TRBD2 might be the D (6 bases). Germline loops: CDR1 SGHTA, CDR2 FQGNSA. There are 18 residues in the CDR3. V lost 1 base and J 2 bases, leaving 19 bases between the germline ends. CDR3 bases: TGTGCCAGCAGCTTAGTGCCCCGGGGGAGCCCCGACACAGATACGCAGTATTTT. It encodes CASSLVPRGSPDTDTQYF. The whole variable domain, remainder taken from reference TRBV7-2 and TRBJ2-3, is GAGVSQSPSNKVTEKGKDVELRCDPISGHTALYWYRQSLGQGLEFLIYFQGNSAPDKSGLPSDRFSAERTGGSVSTLTIQRTQQEDSAVYLCASSLVPRGSPDTDTQYFGPGTRLTVL.